These 3 T cell receptor beta chains were sequenced from one sample in a study of beta chain features in type 1 diabetes. The study's findings and limits: Type 1 diabetes patients showed a moderate but significant shortening of TCRB CDR3s in all four CD4+ subsets.

Investigators reverse transcribed all isolated RNA, so they sequenced expressed TCRB transcripts. Profiled with immunoSEQ multiplex PCR; TCRdb holds only in-frame clones, not every one. The table records roughly 140,000 clones, about a tenth of them present only once. No cognate antigen is known for these TCRs. Sequenced input: central memory CD4+ T cells from blood. The receptors come from a man younger than 45 with type 1 diabetes.

The chain carries TRBV6-1 and TRBJ1-5; the D is unclear. Per the germline V gene, CDR1 is MNHNS and CDR2 is SASEGT. V shed 4 bases and J shed 4 bases, with 17 bases lying between them. The CDR3 sequence is 16 residues long. This CDR3 reads CASSGREQDLNQPQHF. CDR3 nucleotides: TGTGCCAGCAGTGGCCGGGAGCAGGATCTAAATCAGCCCCAGCATTTT.

This clone has a count of ten or more. CDR3 bases: TGCGCCAGCAGTCAAGGACAGGAAAATGAAAAACTGTTTTTT. Amino acid sequence: CASSQGQENEKLFF. The rearrangement uses TRBV23-1 and TRBJ1-4, with 7 nucleotides matching TRBD1. TRBV23-1 is an ORF; its function is uncertain. The CDR3 extends over 14 amino acids. Germline trimming cut 2 bases from V and 5 bases from J; bases unmatched to any gene: 2.

At least ten counts were recorded for this clone. This rearrangement joins TRBV7-9 to TRBJ2-1, with D uncertain. Per germline, CDR1 SEHNR and CDR2 FQNEAQ (reference sequence). This CDR3 has 12 residues. Trimming stripped 5 bases from V and 6 bases from J, with 8 bases between. The CDR3 DNA sequence: TGTGCCAGCAGCCCCAGTACCAATGAGCAGTTCTTC. It specifies CASSPSTNEQFF.